This TCR beta chain was identified in a study of T cells in Graves' hyperthyroidism and ophthalmopathy (dated by TCRdb to the late 2010s). Broadly, across the study: Peripheral blood was sampled at the time of initial diagnosis, prior to any treatment. To identify distinguishing TCR V-J signatures, a discovery cohort of some 99 patients was used, comprising some 43 with Graves' ophthalmopathy and around 57 with stable Graves' hyperthyroidism. Prospective prediction of ophthalmopathy was tested in an independent validation cohort consisting of some 18 hyperthyroidism patients and around 17 patients who later progressed to ophthalmopathy. The roughly 99 discovery patients were divided at random into training and test sets in a 7:3 ratio. The study also compared thyroid tissue and blood T-cell repertoires from more than five Graves' hyperthyroidism patients. Following sampling, methimazole starting at 30 mg daily was given to hyperthyroidism patients, and high-dose intravenous methylprednisolone was given to ophthalmopathy patients. TCR Vbeta CDR3 sequencing of 120 to 150 peripheral blood samples (about 45 ophthalmopathy, 75 or so hyperthyroidism and roughly 17 progressor patients) is reported in the paper. General conclusions and limits of the study: A 13 V-J signature model separated ophthalmopathy from stable hyperthyroidism, with about 88% sensitivity and just under 84% specificity in cross-validation and 80%/75% in testing. During validation, the model predicted progression to ophthalmopathy a median of approximately six months ahead of onset, with more than 55% sensitivity and roughly 75% specificity. Most expanded thyroid clonotypes (frequency above 0.001) were also detected in blood, suggesting blood repertoires may reflect thyroid immune responses. Sample size was not statistically predetermined, and blinding of investigators to group allocation was not performed.

Amplification of TCR beta CDR3 regions was carried out from RNA transcripts. A first-round RT-PCR of the TCR CDR3 used the HTBI primer set with the Qiagen OneStep RT-PCR kit. The libraries were constructed in a second round of multiplex PCR and then size-selected and purified. Libraries were sequenced paired-end with 100 bp reads on an Illumina HiSeq2000. Regarding the original processing steps: SOAPnuke was used to process the raw data, removing reads that contained adapters or uncalled bases, had a mean Phred below 15, or lacked an exact match to the constant primer or identifier. High-quality paired reads were merged using COPE v1.2.5, and each unique nucleotide sequence was defined as a clonotype. MiTCR v1.1 was used to align clonotypes to the IMGT TRBV, TRBD and TRBJ reference segments. The analysis included only V-J combinations with a frequency above 0.0001, which together covered 99% to 99.2% of the repertoires. The TCS score was defined as the ratio of F50 (clonal expansion) to E x V (chaos), calculated using BLOSUM62-based TCRdist between CDR3 peptides within each V-J. Welch's t-statistics and random forest reduced around 520 V-J features to 13, which were used in a naive Bayes classifier (R e1071). TCRdb reworked the public reads: Q25 trimming with fastp, MiXCR clone assembly, productive beta chains retained. CDR3 protein duplicates are merged, each entry listing the most common genes and DNA. Here the V and J calls rest on TCRdb's processing, not on the authors' analysis. This sample has roughly 750,000 distinct CDR3 sequences in its table, and over 15% of those were observed once. The ten top clones hold around 7.7% of the sample.

On this clonotype: The clone's antigen remains unknown. No much larger clone exists at a distance of one base, and base qualities are not known.

CDR1 SGHKS and CDR2 YYEKEE are derived from the germline V gene (reference sequence). Taken from cysteine to phenylalanine, the CDR3 has 16 residues. Kept here is only the CDR3 DNA, which spans 48 bases and is read in frame from base 1. V loses 0 bases of germline sequence and J loses 5 bases, and the interval between the two ends is 17 bases. Graves' hyperthyroidism was defined as stable when no progression to ophthalmopathy occurred over 18 months of follow-up. Hyperthyroidism patients were newly diagnosed, had a disease duration of under 2 months, and were aged 18 to 65 years. The study excluded patients with uncontrolled infections, other autoimmune diseases, pregnancy or lactation. Diagnoses relied on clinical symptoms, serum thyroxine and TRAb, thyroid ultrasound and orbital computed tomography. Ficoll-Paque density gradient centrifugation was used to isolate PBMCs from around 9.1 ml of fresh peripheral blood. Total RNA was extracted with Trizol reagent, and quality was checked on an Agilent 2100 Bioanalyzer.

Sample: blood. The rearranged chain carries TRBV5-5 and TRBJ1-1; a tentative D match to TRBD1 spans 6 bases. The source is a man aged 18 to 35 with Graves' hyperthyroidism. The CDR3 here reads CASSLEPGARRTEAFF. The base sequence is TGTGCCAGCAGCTTGGAACCGGGGGCAAGGAGGACTGAAGCTTTCTTT.